The 27 T cell receptor beta chains listed next were all sequenced from one sample in a study of T cell responses to AZD1222 COVID-19 vaccine. Method: immunoSEQ multiplex PCR; TCRdb's copy keeps in-frame clones and lacks some. Among around 180,000 clones listed, 70% to 90% were seen once. This specimen was peripheral blood, taken on day 0 of AZD1222 vaccination. These receptors were collected from an adult in good health.

This rearrangement joins TRBV7-9 to TRBJ2-5; D is unresolved. The V gene's germline CDR1 is SEHNR and CDR2 FQNEAQ (reference sequence). This CDR3 is built from 11 residues. V lost 3 bases, J lost 4 bases, and 3 bases lay in between. The CDR3 here is CASSFGETQYF. CDR3 nucleotide sequence: TGTGCCAGCAGCTTTGGAGAGACCCAGTACTTC.

The chain uses TRBV24-1 and TRBJ2-3; D is unresolved. Germline assignment: CDR1 KGHDR and CDR2 SFDVKD. The CDR3 is 11 amino acids. Trimming took 5 bases from V and 1 from J, leaving 0 bases between them. The CDR3 nucleotides read TGTGCCACCAGTGGCACAGATACGCAGTATTTT. Its protein product is CATSGTDTQYF.

This clone has a single count. This chain links TRBV7-2 with TRBJ1-2; tentative D call: TRBD1 (6 bases). V dropped 5 bases and J dropped 8 bases, with 15 bases sitting between them. Germline-derived CDR1 and CDR2 are SGHTA and FQGNSA. This CDR3 region has 13 residues. In DNA form, the CDR3 reads TGTGCCAGCAGCCCAAGAGGGGGGGACGGCTACACCTTC. It codes for CASSPRGGDGYTF. Combining the CDR3 with reference TRBV7-2 and TRBJ1-2 gives the whole variable domain GAGVSQSPSNKVTEKGKDVELRCDPISGHTALYWYRQSLGQGLEFLIYFQGNSAPDKSGLPSDRFSAERTGGSVSTLTIQRTQQEDSAVYLCASSPRGGDGYTFGSGTRLTVV.

The chain carries TRBV20-1 and TRBJ2-1, with D uncertain. V lost 3 bases and J lost 3, with 12 bases in between. Germline V gives CDR1 DFQATT, CDR2 SNEGSKA (reference sequence). The CDR3 loop spans 14 amino acids. CDR3 nucleotide sequence: TGCAGTGCTAGTGTACCTCCTATCTACAATGAGCAGTTCTTC. Amino acids: CSASVPPIYNEQFF.

The rearrangement links TRBV12-5 to TRBJ1-5; TRBD1 agrees at 10 bases. Germline V gene data show CDR1 as LGHNT and CDR2 as FRNRAP. V gave up 0 bases and J gave up 2 bases; unmatched junction bases: 4. This CDR3 has 17 residues. The CDR3 reads CASGLVLGQGGNQPQHF. CDR3 nucleotides: TGTGCTAGTGGTTTGGTACTTGGACAGGGGGGCAATCAGCCCCAGCATTTT.

This clone has just one count. The chain employs TRBV9 and TRBJ2-3, with D perhaps being TRBD1 or TRBD2 (5 bases each). V dropped 0 bases and J dropped 4 bases, with 15 bases sitting between them. Germline V gives CDR1 SGDLS, CDR2 YYNGEE. This CDR3 is built from 16 residues. CDR3: CASSVGGGEGADTQYF. DNA for the CDR3: TGTGCCAGCAGCGTAGGTGGAGGAGAAGGGGCAGATACGCAGTATTTT.

This sequence joins TRBV5-1 and TRBJ1-3; D unclear. V was shortened by 0 bases and J by 4 bases, with 11 bases between the two germline ends. Germline-derived CDR1 and CDR2 are SGHRS and YFSETQ. CDR3 length equals 15 residues. DNA for the CDR3: TGCGCCAGCAGCTTGGACCCGGGGTTAGGAAACACCATATATTTT. It encodes CASSLDPGLGNTIYF.

V and J are TRBV6-5 and TRBJ2-5, with 7 bases fitting TRBD1. The V and J ends lost 6 bases and 7 bases, in that order; junction bases with no gene match: 11. The CDR3 covers 14 residues. Germline CDR1 is MNHEY and CDR2 is SVGAGI. The CDR3 DNA sequence: TGTGCCAGCAGCATCCTCCGGGACAGTGGGACCCAGTACTTC. This sequence encodes CASSILRDSGTQYF.

This clone was picked up one time. This chain uses TRBV29-1 with TRBJ1-2; D ambiguous. The V end was cut by 0 bases, the J end by 2 bases, with 4 bases between. In germline, CDR1 is SQVTM, CDR2 ANQGSEA. CDR3 size: 12 residues. CDR3 nucleotides: TGCAGCGTTGAAGACACAAACTATGGCTACACCTTC. This sequence encodes CSVEDTNYGYTF.

V gene TRBV3-1 (or the pseudogene TRBV3-2) combines with J gene TRBJ1-2, with 7 nucleotides matching TRBD1. J lost 7 bases, V lost 7 bases, and 15 bases had no gene match. The CDR3 runs to 15 residues. Germline V gives CDR1 LGHDT, CDR2 YNNKEL (reference sequence). Here the CDR3 reads CASTGGDGRVGGYTF. For the CDR3, the DNA is TGTGCCAGCACAGGGGGAGACGGACGAGTTGGTGGCTACACCTTC.

The rearrangement joins TRBV19 to TRBJ2-2; the match to TRBD2 covers 9 bases. The CDR3 has 15 residues. V dropped 3 bases and J dropped 5; count of bases not matched to a gene: 4. Germline values: CDR1 LNHDA, CDR2 SQIVND (reference sequence). The CDR3 sequence: CASSMGSGGTGELFF. The CDR3 bases are TGTGCCAGTAGTATGGGGAGCGGGGGGACCGGGGAGCTGTTTTTT.

The gene calls are TRBV6-5 and TRBJ1-2, with TRBD1 matching over 7 bases. Germline V CDR1 and CDR2: MNHEY, SVGAGI. This CDR3 has 12 residues. J was trimmed by 10 bases and V by 5 bases; bases with no gene match: 7. This CDR3 reads CASSPDRAAYTF. For the CDR3, the DNA is TGTGCCAGCAGTCCTGACAGGGCTGCCTACACCTTC.

The chain uses TRBV28 and TRBJ1-6; no reliable D call. Germline values: CDR1 MDHEN, CDR2 SYDVKM. The CDR3 sequence is 15 residues long. V was clipped by 6 bases and J by 7 bases, with 16 bases between them. The CDR3 DNA is TGTGCCAGCAGCACCAAGAGCAAGGGAAATTCACCCCTCCACTTT. Its translation is CASSTKSKGNSPLHF. Combining the CDR3 with reference TRBV28 and TRBJ1-6 gives the whole variable domain DVKVTQSSRYLVKRTGEKVFLECVQDMDHENMFWYRQDPGLGLRLIYFSYDVKMKEKGDIPEGYSVSREKKERFSLILESASTNQTSMYLCASSTKSKGNSPLHFGNGTRLTVT.

V is TRBV7-8 and J is TRBJ1-6; D call uncertain. The CDR3 is made up of 14 amino acids. Germline V lookup: CDR1 SGHVS, CDR2 FQNEAQ. V was trimmed by 5 bases and J by 10 bases, leaving 15 bases between them. For the CDR3, the DNA is TGTGCCAGCAGCGATGGACTGTCTGCCTCACCCCTCCACTTT. Translated, it gives CASSDGLSASPLHF.

V is TRBV28 and J is TRBJ2-6; maybe TRBD1 (6 bases). CDR3 size: 16 residues. V lost 5 bases, J lost 1 base, and 12 bases lay in between. Germline CDR1 and CDR2: MDHEN and SYDVKM. The CDR3 nucleotides read TGTGCCAGCAGTGGGAGACAGGTTTCTGGGGCCAACGTCCTGACTTTC. This codes for CASSGRQVSGANVLTF.

A few counts support this clone. The chain joins TRBV7-8 to TRBJ2-3; 8 bases are a match to TRBD2. The CDR3 has 15 residues. Germline V CDR1 and CDR2: SGHVS, FQNEAQ. The V gene end was trimmed by 5 bases and the J gene end by 5 bases; junction bases not matched to a gene: 9. As DNA, the CDR3 is TGTGCCAGCAGCCCCTCGGGGGGGCCTGGAGATACGCAGTATTTT. Encoded protein: CASSPSGGPGDTQYF.

The chain employs TRBV6-5 and TRBJ1-6; D is ambiguous. This CDR3 region has 15 residues. Trimming removed 7 bases at V and 0 bases at J, with 10 bases between. The germline CDR1 and CDR2 sequences are MNHEY and SVGAGI. In DNA form, the CDR3 reads TGTGCCAGCACGTTGGGAAGCTCCTATAATTCACCCCTCCACTTT. This encodes CASTLGSSYNSPLHF.

This clone was seen a handful of times. This rearrangement joins TRBV4-2 to TRBJ1-2; TRBD1 matches at 7 bases. V lost 0 bases, J lost 6 bases, and 7 bases stayed unmatched. This CDR3 spans 15 amino acids. The V gene's germline CDR1 is LGHNA and CDR2 YNFKEQ. The DNA of the CDR3 is TGTGCCAGCAGCCAAGACAGGGGGTCTAATAATGGCTACACCTTC. The encoded protein is CASSQDRGSNNGYTF.

The CDR3 bases are TGTGCCAGTATTTCCCCTTTCCGGGACAGGGCCGATCAGCCCCAGCATTTT. It translates to CASISPFRDRADQPQHF. The chain couples TRBV19 to TRBJ1-5, with 9 bases identical to TRBD1. Germline CDR1 LNHDA, CDR2 SQIVND (reference sequence). The CDR3 is 17 amino acids. The J segment lost 5 bases and the V segment lost 7 bases, leaving 15 bases of the junction unmatched. Based on the CDR3 plus reference TRBV19 and TRBJ1-5, the full variable domain is DGGITQSPKYLFRKEGQNVTLSCEQNLNHDAMYWYRQDPGQGLRLIYYSQIVNDFQKGDIAEGYSVSREKKESFPLTVTSAQKNPTAFYLCASISPFRDRADQPQHFGDGTRLSIL.

This clone was observed a handful of times. V and J are TRBV11-2 and TRBJ2-1; perhaps TRBD1 as D (5 bases). Deletions cut 3 bases from V and 4 bases from J, with 16 bases between. Germline CDR1 and CDR2: SGHAT and FQNNGV. This CDR3 is 16 amino acids long. CDR3 in amino acids: CASSFEPGQGYNEQFF. The CDR3 bases are TGTGCCAGCAGCTTCGAGCCTGGACAAGGATACAATGAGCAGTTCTTC.

This chain uses TRBV4-1 with TRBJ1-3, with D possibly TRBD1 on 5 matching bases. V lost 7 bases and J lost 0, with 13 bases in between. Germline values: CDR1 MGHRA, CDR2 YSYEKL. The CDR3 runs to 15 residues. In DNA form, the CDR3 reads TGCGCCAGCAAAAAGACAGCCAGCTCTGGAAACACCATATATTTT. Translated, it gives CASKKTASSGNTIYF.

The chain couples TRBV3-1 (or the pseudogene TRBV3-2) to TRBJ1-5; 8 bases fit TRBD1. The CDR3 contains 18 residues. Per germline, CDR1 LGHDT and CDR2 YNNKEL (reference sequence). J lost 0 bases, V lost 1 base, and 8 bases had no gene match. The CDR3 region is CASSQGGRGPLSNQPQHF. In DNA, the CDR3 is TGTGCCAGCAGCCAAGGCGGCAGGGGGCCTCTTAGCAATCAGCCCCAGCATTTT.

This clone was picked up a small number of times. The J gene is TRBJ1-1, the V gene TRBV11-2; unclear D gene. The CDR3 is 15 residues long. The V end lost 0 bases, the J end lost 3 bases, and 11 bases lay between the germline ends. Germline V lookup: CDR1 SGHAT, CDR2 FQNNGV. Written as DNA, the CDR3 is TGTGCCAGCAGCTTAGACCCGGACGGTCACACTGAAGCTTTCTTT. Amino acids: CASSLDPDGHTEAFF.

The chain has TRBV4-1 and TRBJ2-2; D remains ambiguous. This CDR3 is 13 amino acids long. Trimming cost V 0 bases and J 7 bases, with 6 bases left between them. Germline assignment: CDR1 MGHRA and CDR2 YSYEKL. In DNA, the CDR3 is TGCGCCAGCAGCCAAGAGGGTGGCGGGGAGCTGTTTTTT. Translation gives CASSQEGGGELFF.

The chain employs TRBV18 and TRBJ1-4, with a tentative D call TRBD1 (5 bases). There are 14 residues in the CDR3. Germline CDR1 KGHSH, CDR2 LQKENI. The V and J ends lost 1 base and 7 bases respectively, with 10 bases between them. CDR3 nucleotide sequence: TGTGCCAGCTCACCACAGGGGAGGAGTGAAAAACTGTTTTTT. Protein sequence: CASSPQGRSEKLFF. The full variable domain, completed using reference TRBV18 and TRBJ1-4, is NAGVMQNPRHLVRRRGQEARLRCSPMKGHSHVYWYRQLPEEGLKFMVYLQKENIIDESGMPKERFSAEFPKEGPSILRIQQVVRGDSAAYFCASSPQGRSEKLFFGSGTQLSVL.

This clone was counted a single time. The V and J genes are TRBV19 and TRBJ2-5; D might be TRBD1 (6 bases). CDR1 is LNHDA and CDR2 is SQIVND in the germline V gene (reference sequence). Trimming shortened V by 5 bases and J by 2 bases, and 15 bases separated the two germline ends. CDR3 length: 15 amino acids. The CDR3 protein is CASSRITGNQETQYF. For the CDR3, the DNA is TGTGCCAGTAGTCGCATCACAGGGAATCAAGAGACCCAGTACTTC.

The rearrangement uses TRBV9 and TRBJ1-4; no clear D. The CDR3 runs to 14 residues. Looked up from germline, CDR1 is SGDLS and CDR2 is YYNGEE. The germline V and J ends were trimmed by 4 bases and 4 bases, with 11 bases remaining between them. The CDR3 reads CASSNFDGNEKLFF. For the CDR3, the DNA is TGTGCCAGCAGCAACTTCGATGGTAATGAAAAACTGTTTTTT.